This TCR beta chain was profiled in a study of blood T cell repertoires in COVID-19. Some clones are missing from TCRdb's copy, which holds only in-frame ones; the method was immunoSEQ multiplex PCR. The sample contains under 150,000 clones, nearly 90% of which appear only once. The length of the CDR3 is 15 residues. The germline V gene encodes CDR1 LGHNA and CDR2 YSLEER. V lost 3 bases and J 2 bases, leaving 10 bases between the germline ends. V is TRBV4-3 and J is TRBJ2-2; D unresolved. The sequence came from a woman aged 65 to 85 who had recovered from COVID-19. The sample taken for sequencing was peripheral blood. The CDR3 coding sequence is TGCGCCAGCAGCCAGCTTACACATAACACCGGGGAGCTGTTTTTT. It yields the protein CASSQLTHNTGELFF.